This is a list of T cell receptor beta chains from one sample in a study of Ad26.COV2.S vaccination and SARS-CoV-2 variants. Using immunoSEQ multiplex PCR, the repertoire was profiled, and TCRdb retains in-frame clones only, with some absent. The data hold about 350,000 clones, with about 90% observed a single time. The sample in question was peripheral blood, obtained after recovery from COVID-19. Receptors were obtained from a human donor who had recovered from COVID-19. Each CDR3 is given with its conserved first and last residue. Each record gives: CDR3 DNA, CDR3 protein, D gene, V gene, CDR3 length, J gene, clone size. A D gene is named only where the DNA matches it firmly. A row's size may be missing; if present it is once, few, many or a size class.

CDR3 DNA: TGCGCCAGCAGCTCCACTAGTACCTACGAGCAGTACTTC
CDR3 protein: CASSSTSTYEQYF
D gene: .
V gene: TRBV5-1
CDR3 length: 13
J gene: TRBJ2-7
clone size: .

CDR3 DNA: TGTGCCAGCAGCCTGGGGAACACTGAAGCTTTCTTT
CDR3 protein: CASSLGNTEAFF
D gene: .
V gene: TRBV14
CDR3 length: 12
J gene: TRBJ1-1
clone size: .

CDR3 DNA: TGTGCCAGCTCACAAAGCTTGGGCCTGAATTCACCCCTCCACTTT
CDR3 protein: CASSQSLGLNSPLHF
D gene: .
V gene: TRBV18
CDR3 length: 15
J gene: TRBJ1-6
clone size: .

CDR3 DNA: TGTGCCAGCAGCCTCCGGGACACAGGAAATTCACCCCTCCACTTT
CDR3 protein: CASSLRDTGNSPLHF
D gene: .
V gene: TRBV13
CDR3 length: 15
J gene: TRBJ1-6
clone size: .

CDR3 DNA: TGTGCCAGCAGCGTAGCGAGTGACGACTATGGCTACACCTTC
CDR3 protein: CASSVASDDYGYTF
D gene: .
V gene: TRBV9
CDR3 length: 14
J gene: TRBJ1-2
clone size: .

CDR3 DNA: TGTGCCAGTAAGGGACTAGCGGACCTAAACACCGGGGAGCTGTTTTTT
CDR3 protein: CASKGLADLNTGELFF
D gene: TRBD2
V gene: TRBV19
CDR3 length: 16
J gene: TRBJ2-2
clone size: once

CDR3 DNA: TGCAGCGGCGGGACAGGGGAAGCTTTCTTT
CDR3 protein: CSGGTGEAFF
D gene: TRBD1
V gene: TRBV29-1
CDR3 length: 10
J gene: TRBJ1-1
clone size: .

CDR3 DNA: TGTGCCAGCAGCCTTGGACAGCCCCAGTCGTTCTCTGGGGCCAACGTCCTGACTTTC
CDR3 protein: CASSLGQPQSFSGANVLTF
D gene: .
V gene: TRBV7-9
CDR3 length: 19
J gene: TRBJ2-6
clone size: once

CDR3 DNA: TGTGCCAGCAGCGTGGGGACTAGCGGGGAATACTACAATGAGCAGTTCTTC
CDR3 protein: CASSVGTSGEYYNEQFF
D gene: TRBD2
V gene: TRBV9
CDR3 length: 17
J gene: TRBJ2-1
clone size: .

CDR3 DNA: TGTGCCAGCAGTGAGGGTGTTGCTGGAAACACCATATATTTT
CDR3 protein: CASSEGVAGNTIYF
D gene: .
V gene: TRBV6-1
CDR3 length: 14
J gene: TRBJ1-3
clone size: .

CDR3 DNA: TGTGCCGGGTTAACGGGGAACACTGAAGCTTTCTTT
CDR3 protein: CAGLTGNTEAFF
D gene: .
V gene: TRBV6-5
CDR3 length: 12
J gene: TRBJ1-1
clone size: .

CDR3 DNA: TGTGCCACCAGTGATTATAGGGGGAATGAAAAACTGTTTTTT
CDR3 protein: CATSDYRGNEKLFF
D gene: .
V gene: TRBV24-1
CDR3 length: 14
J gene: TRBJ1-4
clone size: few

CDR3 DNA: TGTGCCAGCAAACCTAGCGGGGGGGCAGCGGCAGATACGCAGTATTTT
CDR3 protein: CASKPSGGAAADTQYF
D gene: TRBD2
V gene: TRBV11-2
CDR3 length: 16
J gene: TRBJ2-3
clone size: .

CDR3 DNA: TGTGCCACTGGAGGAAGAGACGGCACAGATACGCAGTATTTT
CDR3 protein: CATGGRDGTDTQYF
D gene: .
V gene: TRBV24-1
CDR3 length: 14
J gene: TRBJ2-3
clone size: .

CDR3 DNA: TGTGCCAGCAGGACGTACTCTGGAAACACCATATATTTT
CDR3 protein: CASRTYSGNTIYF
D gene: .
V gene: TRBV27
CDR3 length: 13
J gene: TRBJ1-3
clone size: .

CDR3 DNA: TGTGCCAGCAGCTTGGAGGGGCCTCGCGCTAACTATGGCTACACCTTC
CDR3 protein: CASSLEGPRANYGYTF
D gene: .
V gene: TRBV5-4
CDR3 length: 16
J gene: TRBJ1-2
clone size: .

CDR3 DNA: TGTGCCAGCACCCCCGGGGGATCGAACACTGAAGCTTTCTTT
CDR3 protein: CASTPGGSNTEAFF
D gene: .
V gene: TRBV11-2
CDR3 length: 14
J gene: TRBJ1-1
clone size: .

CDR3 DNA: TGTGCCAGCAGCTTAGTTGGACAGGGGCACTATGGCTACACCTTC
CDR3 protein: CASSLVGQGHYGYTF
D gene: TRBD1
V gene: TRBV7-9
CDR3 length: 15
J gene: TRBJ1-2
clone size: once

CDR3 DNA: TGTGCCAGCAGTGAAGCGGACAGGTCCCAAGAGACCCAGTACTTC
CDR3 protein: CASSEADRSQETQYF
D gene: TRBD1
V gene: TRBV6-1
CDR3 length: 15
J gene: TRBJ2-5
clone size: once

CDR3 DNA: TGTGCCAGCAGCTCCTACTCGATGGGGGTTGGACAAGAGACCCAGTACTTC
CDR3 protein: CASSSYSMGVGQETQYF
D gene: .
V gene: TRBV9
CDR3 length: 17
J gene: TRBJ2-5
clone size: .

CDR3 DNA: TGTGCCAGCAGTTTATCTAGAACCCCGACCAACGTCCTGACTTTC
CDR3 protein: CASSLSRTPTNVLTF
D gene: .
V gene: TRBV27
CDR3 length: 15
J gene: TRBJ2-6
clone size: .

CDR3 DNA: TGTGCCAGCAGCCAGGAATACTCGAGGACAGGGATGAACACCGGGGAGCTGTTTTTT
CDR3 protein: CASSQEYSRTGMNTGELFF
D gene: TRBD1
V gene: TRBV3-1/TRBV3-2
CDR3 length: 19
J gene: TRBJ2-2
clone size: .

CDR3 DNA: TGTGCCAGCAGGCCCCTGACGAATTCACCCCTCCACTTT
CDR3 protein: CASRPLTNSPLHF
D gene: .
V gene: TRBV2
CDR3 length: 13
J gene: TRBJ1-6
clone size: .

CDR3 DNA: TGTGCCATCGCACAGCCAGCCATCAGTGAGCCGGATTATGGCTACACCTTC
CDR3 protein: CAIAQPAISEPDYGYTF
D gene: .
V gene: TRBV10-3
CDR3 length: 17
J gene: TRBJ1-2
clone size: .

CDR3 DNA: TGTGCCATCCTCAAGAACACTGAAGCTTTCTTT
CDR3 protein: CAILKNTEAFF
D gene: .
V gene: TRBV2
CDR3 length: 11
J gene: TRBJ1-1
clone size: .

CDR3 DNA: TGTGCCAGCAGCTTAGTAGGTTCGAGCGGGGGGGCTTCCTACAATGAGCAGTTCTTC
CDR3 protein: CASSLVGSSGGASYNEQFF
D gene: TRBD2
V gene: TRBV7-2
CDR3 length: 19
J gene: TRBJ2-1
clone size: .